The rows below give T cell receptor beta chains drawn from one sample of a study of cytomegalovirus exposure and HLA in healthy donors. Using immunoSEQ multiplex PCR, the repertoire was profiled, and TCRdb retains in-frame clones only, with some absent. The repertoire holds around 140,000 clones, with more than 70% as singletons. Material: PBMCs. All receptors derive from a male donor in good health and CMV-seronegative. The CDR3 runs from the conserved cysteine through the conserved F or W. Fields, in order: CDR3 protein, V gene, CDR3 length.

CDR3 protein: CASSGIGGAYSNEKLFF; V gene: TRBV7-9; CDR3 length: 17
CDR3 protein: CASSPPTGTDTQYF; V gene: TRBV18; CDR3 length: 14
CDR3 protein: CASSRDGSSYNSPLHF; V gene: TRBV6-6; CDR3 length: 16
CDR3 protein: CATSRTTPNTEAFF; V gene: TRBV15; CDR3 length: 14
CDR3 protein: CACQKGTSGPYNEQFF; V gene: TRBV30; CDR3 length: 16
CDR3 protein: CASSLVRGSEKLFF; V gene: TRBV27; CDR3 length: 14
CDR3 protein: CASSSQGWTGNTIYF; V gene: TRBV7-9; CDR3 length: 15
CDR3 protein: CASSQGGAFGSPLHF; V gene: TRBV7-9; CDR3 length: 15
CDR3 protein: CASSSPGQGKTGELFF; V gene: TRBV27; CDR3 length: 16
CDR3 protein: CASSFSSYEQYF; V gene: TRBV5-6; CDR3 length: 12
CDR3 protein: CASSEWGLYNSPLHF; V gene: TRBV6-1; CDR3 length: 15
CDR3 protein: CASSWGGLDTEAFF; V gene: TRBV27; CDR3 length: 14
CDR3 protein: CASSKTGGTEAFF; V gene: TRBV7-6; CDR3 length: 13
CDR3 protein: CASQEGANQPQHF; V gene: TRBV6-1; CDR3 length: 13
CDR3 protein: CATGGQENTGELFF; V gene: TRBV10-3; CDR3 length: 14
CDR3 protein: CASSLVGGTGELFF; V gene: TRBV27; CDR3 length: 14
CDR3 protein: CATSRDRGTPIYGYTF; V gene: TRBV15; CDR3 length: 16
CDR3 protein: CSVVESYGYTF; V gene: TRBV29-1; CDR3 length: 11
CDR3 protein: CASSPFGRNTEAFF; V gene: TRBV18; CDR3 length: 14
CDR3 protein: CASSKTRQETQYF; V gene: TRBV2; CDR3 length: 13
CDR3 protein: CSTLLNTSPDTQYF; V gene: TRBV29-1; CDR3 length: 14
CDR3 protein: CASSYGAGIKEEQYF; V gene: TRBV6-5; CDR3 length: 15
CDR3 protein: CAIMTSGTADTQYF; V gene: TRBV10-3; CDR3 length: 14
CDR3 protein: CASSPIPSSAYEQYF; V gene: TRBV18; CDR3 length: 15
CDR3 protein: CASSFDRADTEAFF; V gene: TRBV5-1; CDR3 length: 14
CDR3 protein: CASSLLGTGVYGYTF; V gene: TRBV27; CDR3 length: 15
CDR3 protein: CASSQDRGATPYEQYF; V gene: TRBV4-3; CDR3 length: 16
CDR3 protein: CASSLQGLRETQYF; V gene: TRBV5-1; CDR3 length: 14
CDR3 protein: CASSDRETYEQYF; V gene: TRBV7-9; CDR3 length: 13
CDR3 protein: CASTPQASSYEQYF; V gene: TRBV5-1; CDR3 length: 14
CDR3 protein: CASSYYGDRTNEKLFF; V gene: TRBV7-3; CDR3 length: 16
CDR3 protein: CSVEGASGGFWSQETQYF; V gene: TRBV29-1; CDR3 length: 18
CDR3 protein: CASSQNGRDHNSPLHF; V gene: TRBV5-6; CDR3 length: 16
CDR3 protein: CASSPSQGANQPQHF; V gene: TRBV6-1; CDR3 length: 15
CDR3 protein: CASSLGGQGLGRAFF; V gene: TRBV5-1; CDR3 length: 15
CDR3 protein: CASRTDWETQYF; V gene: TRBV25-1; CDR3 length: 12
CDR3 protein: CASSKEDFPGGNTEAFF; V gene: TRBV21-1; CDR3 length: 17
CDR3 protein: CASSPDRVPSYEQYF; V gene: TRBV18; CDR3 length: 15
CDR3 protein: CAILTGQGYTF; V gene: TRBV10-3; CDR3 length: 11
CDR3 protein: CASSPQGLADLSEQYF; V gene: TRBV9; CDR3 length: 16
CDR3 protein: CASRHRDNTDTQYF; V gene: TRBV7-9; CDR3 length: 14
CDR3 protein: CAISEPTSGKETQYF; V gene: TRBV10-3; CDR3 length: 15
CDR3 protein: CAWSLYNEQFF; V gene: TRBV30; CDR3 length: 11
CDR3 protein: CASWHSLYEQYF; V gene: TRBV27; CDR3 length: 12
CDR3 protein: CASSGTGQEYGYTF; V gene: TRBV5-4; CDR3 length: 14
CDR3 protein: CASSASTGGLGRNEQYF; V gene: TRBV27; CDR3 length: 17
CDR3 protein: CAISDPDRYVEGYTF; V gene: TRBV10-3; CDR3 length: 15
CDR3 protein: CASSPKAGGGSEQYF; V gene: TRBV4-3; CDR3 length: 15
CDR3 protein: CSVDTGIRGYGYTF; V gene: TRBV29-1; CDR3 length: 14
CDR3 protein: CASSGGGQGNQPQHF; V gene: TRBV6-1; CDR3 length: 15
CDR3 protein: CASSEAGQAIYGYTF; V gene: TRBV6-1; CDR3 length: 15
CDR3 protein: CAWSVQAVQETQYF; V gene: TRBV30; CDR3 length: 14
CDR3 protein: CSVASQLNTEAFF; V gene: TRBV29-1; CDR3 length: 13
CDR3 protein: CASSLDPDLAQHF; V gene: TRBV5-1; CDR3 length: 13
CDR3 protein: CASSPSRSLYNSPLHF; V gene: TRBV5-1; CDR3 length: 16
CDR3 protein: CASSGRLGNTDTQYF; V gene: TRBV25-1; CDR3 length: 15
CDR3 protein: CASSNRTGQDEQYF; V gene: TRBV11-2; CDR3 length: 14
CDR3 protein: CASSRGTGGVYEQYF; V gene: TRBV7-3; CDR3 length: 15